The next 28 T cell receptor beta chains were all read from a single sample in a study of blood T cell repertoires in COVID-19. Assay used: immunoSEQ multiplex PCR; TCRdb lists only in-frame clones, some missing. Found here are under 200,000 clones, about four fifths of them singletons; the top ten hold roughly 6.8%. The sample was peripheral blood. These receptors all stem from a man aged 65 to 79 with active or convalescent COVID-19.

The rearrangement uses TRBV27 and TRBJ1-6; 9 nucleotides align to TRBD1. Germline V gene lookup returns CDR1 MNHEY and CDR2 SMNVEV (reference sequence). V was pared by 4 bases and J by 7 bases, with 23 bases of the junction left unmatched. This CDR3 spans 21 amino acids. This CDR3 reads CASSSGTGLLGAVGVNSPLHF. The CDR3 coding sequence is TGTGCCAGCAGTTCTGGGACAGGGTTACTTGGAGCCGTTGGGGTCAATTCACCCCTCCACTTT.

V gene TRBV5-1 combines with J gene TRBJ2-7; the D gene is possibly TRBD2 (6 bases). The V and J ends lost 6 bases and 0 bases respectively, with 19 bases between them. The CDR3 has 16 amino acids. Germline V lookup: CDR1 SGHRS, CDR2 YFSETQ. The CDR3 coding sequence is TGCGCCAGCACTACTGGACCTTCAGCGGGCTCCTACGAGCAGTACTTC. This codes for CASTTGPSAGSYEQYF. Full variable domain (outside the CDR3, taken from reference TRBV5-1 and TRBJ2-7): KAGVTQTPRYLIKTRGQQVTLSCSPISGHRSVSWYQQTPGQGLQFLFEYFSETQRNKGNFPGRFSGRQFSNSRSEMNVSTLELGDSALYLCASTTGPSAGSYEQYFGPGTRLTVT.

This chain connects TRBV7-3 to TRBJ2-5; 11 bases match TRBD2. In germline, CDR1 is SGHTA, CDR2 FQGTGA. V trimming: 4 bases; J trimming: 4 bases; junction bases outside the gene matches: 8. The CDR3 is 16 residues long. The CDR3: CASSSSGLAGGETQYF. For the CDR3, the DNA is TGTGCCAGCAGCTCAAGCGGGCTAGCGGGAGGAGAGACCCAGTACTTC. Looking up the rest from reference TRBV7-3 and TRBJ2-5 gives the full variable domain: GAGVSQTPSNKVTEKGKYVELRCDPISGHTALYWYRQSLGQGPEFLIYFQGTGAADDSGLPNDRFFAVRPEGSVSTLKIQRTERGDSAVYLCASSSSGLAGGETQYFGPGTRLLVL.

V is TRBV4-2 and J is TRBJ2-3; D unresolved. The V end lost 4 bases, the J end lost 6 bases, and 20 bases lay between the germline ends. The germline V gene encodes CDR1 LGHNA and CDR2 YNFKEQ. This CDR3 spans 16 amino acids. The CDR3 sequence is CASSPPTMSVLDTQYF. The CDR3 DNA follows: TGTGCCAGCAGCCCTCCCACCATGTCGGTGTTGGATACGCAGTATTTT.

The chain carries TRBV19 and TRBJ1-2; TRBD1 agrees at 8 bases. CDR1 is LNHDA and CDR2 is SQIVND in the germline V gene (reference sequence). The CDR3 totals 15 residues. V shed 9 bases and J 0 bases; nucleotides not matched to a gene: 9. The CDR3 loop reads CASGKPTGANYGYTF. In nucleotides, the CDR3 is TGTGCCAGCGGAAAACCGACAGGGGCTAACTATGGCTACACCTTC.

The CDR3 DNA follows: TGTGCCAGCAGCTCACAACAGGGGCCCCAGCATTTT. Translating it yields CASSSQQGPQHF. The genes are TRBV7-8 and TRBJ1-5; D is perhaps TRBD1 (6 bases). Germline V gene sequence: CDR1 SGHVS, CDR2 FQNEAQ. V was shortened by 4 bases and J by 9 bases, with 10 bases between the two germline ends. This CDR3 has 12 residues.

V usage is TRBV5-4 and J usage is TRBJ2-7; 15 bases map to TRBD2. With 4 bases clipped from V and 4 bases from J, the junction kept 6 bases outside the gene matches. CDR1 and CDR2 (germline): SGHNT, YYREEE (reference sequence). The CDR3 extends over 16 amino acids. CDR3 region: CASSAGTSGGSYEQYF. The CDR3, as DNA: TGTGCCAGCAGCGCCGGGACTAGCGGGGGGTCTTACGAGCAGTACTTC.

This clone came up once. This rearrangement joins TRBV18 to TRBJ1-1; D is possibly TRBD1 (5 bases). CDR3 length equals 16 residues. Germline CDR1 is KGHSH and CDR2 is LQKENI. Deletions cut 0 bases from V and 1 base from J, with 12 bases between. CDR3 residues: CASSPPYGRANTEAFF. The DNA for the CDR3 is TGTGCCAGCTCACCACCGTACGGCAGGGCGAACACTGAAGCTTTCTTT.

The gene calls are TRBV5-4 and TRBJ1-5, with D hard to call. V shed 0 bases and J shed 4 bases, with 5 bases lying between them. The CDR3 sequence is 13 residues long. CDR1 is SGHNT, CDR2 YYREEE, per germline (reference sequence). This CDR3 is CASSLGANQPQHF. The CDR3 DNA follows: TGTGCCAGCAGCTTGGGGGCGAATCAGCCCCAGCATTTT. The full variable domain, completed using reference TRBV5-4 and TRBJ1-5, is ETGVTQSPTHLIKTRGQQVTLRCSSQSGHNTVSWYQQALGQGPQFIFQYYREEENGRGNFPPRFSGLQFPNYSSELNVNALELDDSALYLCASSLGANQPQHFGDGTRLSIL.

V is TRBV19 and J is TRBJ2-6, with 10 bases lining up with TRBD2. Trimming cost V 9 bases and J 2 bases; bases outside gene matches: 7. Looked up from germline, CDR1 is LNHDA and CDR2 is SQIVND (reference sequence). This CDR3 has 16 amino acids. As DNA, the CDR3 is TGTGCCAGCGCTGGAGCGGGAGGGCCTGGGGCCAACGTCCTGACTTTC. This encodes CASAGAGGPGANVLTF. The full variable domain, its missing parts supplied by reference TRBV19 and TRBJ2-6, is DGGITQSPKYLFRKEGQNVTLSCEQNLNHDAMYWYRQDPGQGLRLIYYSQIVNDFQKGDIAEGYSVSREKKESFPLTVTSAQKNPTAFYLCASAGAGGPGANVLTFGAGSRLTVL.

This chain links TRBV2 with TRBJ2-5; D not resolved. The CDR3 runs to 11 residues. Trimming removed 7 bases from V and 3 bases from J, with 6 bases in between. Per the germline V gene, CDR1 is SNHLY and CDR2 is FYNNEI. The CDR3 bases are TGTGCCAGCAACGTAGAAGAGACCCAGTACTTC. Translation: CASNVEETQYF.

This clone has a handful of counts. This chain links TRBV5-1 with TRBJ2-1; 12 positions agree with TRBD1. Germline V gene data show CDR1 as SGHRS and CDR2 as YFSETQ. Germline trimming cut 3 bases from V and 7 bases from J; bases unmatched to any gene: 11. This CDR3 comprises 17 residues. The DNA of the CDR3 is TGCGCCAGCAGCTCACTAGGGGGGACAGGGGGCGCGAATGAGCAGTTCTTC. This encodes CASSSLGGTGGANEQFF.

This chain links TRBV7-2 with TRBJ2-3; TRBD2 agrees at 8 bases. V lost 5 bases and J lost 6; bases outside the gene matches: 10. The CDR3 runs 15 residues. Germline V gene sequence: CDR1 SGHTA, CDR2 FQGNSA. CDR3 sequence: CASSLGGLGRDTQYF. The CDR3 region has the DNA TGTGCCAGCAGCCTGGGGGGACTAGGGAGGGATACGCAGTATTTT.

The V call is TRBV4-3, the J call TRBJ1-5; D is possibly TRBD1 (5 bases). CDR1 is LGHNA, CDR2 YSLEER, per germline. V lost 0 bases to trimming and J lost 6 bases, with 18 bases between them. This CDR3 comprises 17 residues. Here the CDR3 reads CASSQDPAPRQGQPQHF. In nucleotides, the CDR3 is TGCGCCAGCAGCCAAGATCCGGCCCCACGGCAGGGTCAGCCCCAGCATTTT.

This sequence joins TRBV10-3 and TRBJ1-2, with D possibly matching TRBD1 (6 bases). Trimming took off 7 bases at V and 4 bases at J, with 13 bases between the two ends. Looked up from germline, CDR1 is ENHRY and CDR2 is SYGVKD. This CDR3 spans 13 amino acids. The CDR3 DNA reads TGTGCCATCACGGGGGGCGCGGGCTATGGCTACACCTTC. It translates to CAITGGAGYGYTF.

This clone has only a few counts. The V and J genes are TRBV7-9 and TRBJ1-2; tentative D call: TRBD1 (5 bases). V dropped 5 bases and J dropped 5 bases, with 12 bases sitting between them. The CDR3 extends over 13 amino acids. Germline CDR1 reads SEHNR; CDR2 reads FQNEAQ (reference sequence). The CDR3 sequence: CASSPKGAYGYTF. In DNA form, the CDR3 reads TGTGCCAGCAGCCCCAAAGGGGCATATGGCTACACCTTC.

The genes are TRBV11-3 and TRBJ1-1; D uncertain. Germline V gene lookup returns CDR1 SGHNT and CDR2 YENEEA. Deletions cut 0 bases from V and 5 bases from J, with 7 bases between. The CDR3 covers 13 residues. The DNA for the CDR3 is TGTGCCAGCAGCTTAGACAGGCAAACTGAAGCTTTCTTT. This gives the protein CASSLDRQTEAFF.

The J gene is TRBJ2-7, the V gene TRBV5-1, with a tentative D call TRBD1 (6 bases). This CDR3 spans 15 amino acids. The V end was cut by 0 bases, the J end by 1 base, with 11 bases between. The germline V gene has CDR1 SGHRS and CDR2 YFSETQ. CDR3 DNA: TGCGCCAGCAGCTTGGCTATCGGGACATCCTACGAGCAGTACTTC. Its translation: CASSLAIGTSYEQYF.

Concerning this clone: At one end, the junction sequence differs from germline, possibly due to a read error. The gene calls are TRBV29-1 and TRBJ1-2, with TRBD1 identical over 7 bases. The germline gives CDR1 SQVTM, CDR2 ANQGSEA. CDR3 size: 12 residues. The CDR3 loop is CSVEGQDYGYTF. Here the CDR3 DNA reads TGCAGCGTAGAAGGACAGGACTATGGCTACACCTTC.

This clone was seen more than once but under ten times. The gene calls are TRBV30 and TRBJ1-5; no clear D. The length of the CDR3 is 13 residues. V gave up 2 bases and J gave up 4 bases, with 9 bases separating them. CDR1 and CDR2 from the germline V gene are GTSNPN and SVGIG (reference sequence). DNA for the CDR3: TGTGCCTGGAGTCTCAGTCAGAATCAGCCCCAGCATTTT. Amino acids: CAWSLSQNQPQHF. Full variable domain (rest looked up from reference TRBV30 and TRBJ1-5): SQTIHQWPATLVQPVGSPLSLECTVEGTSNPNLYWYRQAAGRGLQLLFYSVGIGQISSEVPQNLSASRPQDRQFILSSKKLLLSDSGFYLCAWSLSQNQPQHFGDGTRLSIL.

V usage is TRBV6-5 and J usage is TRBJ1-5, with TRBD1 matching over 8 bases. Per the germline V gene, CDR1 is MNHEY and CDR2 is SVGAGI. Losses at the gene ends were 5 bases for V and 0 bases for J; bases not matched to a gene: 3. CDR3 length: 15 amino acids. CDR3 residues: CASSHGTGSNQPQHF. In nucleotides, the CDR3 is TGTGCCAGCAGTCATGGGACAGGTAGCAATCAGCCCCAGCATTTT.

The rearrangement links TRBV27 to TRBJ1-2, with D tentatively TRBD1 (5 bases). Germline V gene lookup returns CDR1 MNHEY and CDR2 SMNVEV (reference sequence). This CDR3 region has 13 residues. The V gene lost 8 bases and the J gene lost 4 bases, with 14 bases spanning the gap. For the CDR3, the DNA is TGTGCCAGCCGCCGGGGGGGAGCCTATGGCTACACCTTC. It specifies CASRRGGAYGYTF.

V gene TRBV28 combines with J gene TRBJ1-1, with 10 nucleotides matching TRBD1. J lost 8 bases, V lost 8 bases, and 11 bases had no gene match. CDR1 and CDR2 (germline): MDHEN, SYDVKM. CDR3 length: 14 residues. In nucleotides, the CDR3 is TGTGCCAGCGCGGCCGGGACAGGGGCTTTCGAAGCTTTCTTT. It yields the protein CASAAGTGAFEAFF.

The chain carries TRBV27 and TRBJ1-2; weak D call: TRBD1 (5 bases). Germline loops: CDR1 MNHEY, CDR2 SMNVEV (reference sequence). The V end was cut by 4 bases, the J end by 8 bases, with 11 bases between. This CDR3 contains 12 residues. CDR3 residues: CASSSGAEGYTF. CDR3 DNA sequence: TGTGCCAGCAGTTCTGGGGCTGAGGGCTACACCTTC.

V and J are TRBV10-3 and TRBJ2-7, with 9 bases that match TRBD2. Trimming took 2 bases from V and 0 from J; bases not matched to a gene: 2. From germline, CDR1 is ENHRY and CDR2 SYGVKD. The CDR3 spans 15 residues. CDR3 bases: TGTGCCATCAGTGAGCGCGGGGGGGGCTCCTACGAGCAGTACTTC. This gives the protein CAISERGGGSYEQYF.

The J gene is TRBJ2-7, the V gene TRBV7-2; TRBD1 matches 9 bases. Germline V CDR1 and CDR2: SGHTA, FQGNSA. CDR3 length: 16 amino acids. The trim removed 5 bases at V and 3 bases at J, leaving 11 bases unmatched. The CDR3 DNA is TGTGCCAGCAGCGCGCGGTCCGGGACAGGGCTCTACGAGCAGTACTTC. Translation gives CASSARSGTGLYEQYF. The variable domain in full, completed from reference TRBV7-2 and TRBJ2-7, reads GAGVSQSPSNKVTEKGKDVELRCDPISGHTALYWYRQSLGQGLEFLIYFQGNSAPDKSGLPSDRFSAERTGGSVSTLTIQRTQQEDSAVYLCASSARSGTGLYEQYFGPGTRLTVT.

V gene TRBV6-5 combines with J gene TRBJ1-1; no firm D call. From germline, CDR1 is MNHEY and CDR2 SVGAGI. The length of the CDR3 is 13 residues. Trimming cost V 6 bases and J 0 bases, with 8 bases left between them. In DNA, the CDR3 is TGTGCCAGCAGCCGTTACATGAACACTGAAGCTTTCTTT. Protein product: CASSRYMNTEAFF.

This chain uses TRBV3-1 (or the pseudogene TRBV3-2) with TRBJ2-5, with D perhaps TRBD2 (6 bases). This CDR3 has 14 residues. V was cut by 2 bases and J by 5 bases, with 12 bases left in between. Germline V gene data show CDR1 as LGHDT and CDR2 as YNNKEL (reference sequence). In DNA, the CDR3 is TGTGCCAGCAGCCAACTACCTGGGAGGGAGACCCAGTACTTC. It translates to CASSQLPGRETQYF.